This T cell receptor (beta chain) was recovered during a study of OX40 agonist ivuxolimab in advanced cancers. Across the whole study: Patients were dosed intravenously with ivuxolimab at 0.01 to 10 mg/kg every 2 weeks.

Whole-study results and caveats: Several nonresponders also turned out to have low normalized T-cell clonal expansion. On average, a greater number of expanded clones characterised CD8+ T cells relative to CD4+. Clonal expansion among partial responders at 0.1-3.0 mg/kg ranked near the lowest.

This clone was counted between two and nine times. Its antigen is not known. The germline gives CDR1 SGDLS, CDR2 YYNGEE. CDR3 length: 13 amino acids. Trimming left V 3 bases short and J 5 bases short, with 8 bases between. Sequenced by immunoSEQ multiplex PCR; TCRdb stores in-frame clones only, minus some. The repertoire holds approximately 80,000 clones, with 90% to 95% as singletons. The chain carries TRBV9 and TRBJ1-4; no clear D. Sequencing was performed on CD4+ or CD8+ T cells sorted from blood, taken in a trial of the OX40 agonist ivuxolimab. This TCR derives from an adult with an advanced solid tumor such as melanoma, head and neck, liver or kidney cancer. CDR3 sequence reads: CASSGTPNEKLFF. CDR3 coding DNA: TGTGCCAGCAGCGGGACTCCCAATGAAAAACTGTTTTTT.